This T cell receptor (beta chain) was recovered during a study of cytotoxic CD8 clonotypes in ibrutinib-treated CLL. Findings of the study overall: Under treatment, the uncommon public clonotypes either contracted or remained stable.

Clones were read by immunoSEQ multiplex PCR, and TCRdb kept only the in-frame ones, dropping some. The sample yields more than 70,000 clones, around 79% seen once. This clone was recorded at least ten times. Antigen: not known. This sample comprised PBMCs, obtained after 12 months of ibrutinib treatment. The clonotype originates from a human donor with chronic lymphocytic leukemia.

CDR3 in amino acids: CASSVTGGFTGELFF. The CDR3 DNA is TGTGCCAGCAGTGTTACAGGGGGGTTCACCGGGGAGCTGTTTTTT. The rearrangement uses TRBV6-4 and TRBJ2-2; TRBD1 aligns across 8 bases. The J segment lost 4 bases and the V segment lost 4 bases, leaving 5 bases of the junction unmatched. The V gene's germline CDR1 is MRHNA and CDR2 SNTAGT. CDR3 length: 15 amino acids.